The rows below give T cell receptor beta chains drawn from one sample of a study of blood T cell repertoires in COVID-19. Clones were read by immunoSEQ multiplex PCR, and TCRdb kept only the in-frame ones, dropping some. The table shows about 100,000 clones, with 65% to 75% occurring only once. Source material: peripheral blood. The receptors originated from a man at least 80 years old with acute or convalescent COVID-19. Both conserved end residues are trimmed from each CDR3. The size entry is marked missing in some rows and otherwise reads once, few, many or a size class.

>TRBJ2-3|TRBV6-6|-
ATLRDTQY
>TRBJ1-1|TRBV10-1|-
APGQGNTEAF
>TRBJ2-2|TRBV19|-
ASSILAGANTGELF
>TRBJ2-5|TRBV7-2|-
ASSLVFGKETQY
>TRBJ2-3|TRBV7-2|-
ASSLGHGRATDTQY
>TRBJ2-3|TRBV7-2|-
AGGAGGSDTQY
>TRBJ1-1|TRBV29-1|-
SADGSFKNTEAF
>TRBJ1-6|TRBV14|-
ASSQGATGTYNSPLH
>TRBJ2-1|TRBV3-1/TRBV3-2|-
ASSQDIGTVGNEQF
>TRBJ1-1|TRBV2|-
ASSVSSRAF
>TRBJ1-2|TRBV7-9|many
ASSPNAGARGYT
>TRBJ1-2|TRBV11-2|few
ASSSRTAETYGYT
>TRBJ2-5|TRBV5-1|-
ASSVPSGSRETQY
>TRBJ2-7|TRBV28|few
ASNGGASSYEQY
>TRBJ1-5|TRBV12-5|-
ASGLVDLGTGSNQPQH
>TRBJ1-4|TRBV7-8|-
ASSLSMFSRANEKLF
>TRBJ1-6|TRBV10-3|-
AISPADGSSYNSPLH
>TRBJ2-2|TRBV5-5|many
ASGSGTGALYGTGELF
>TRBJ1-1|TRBV15|-
ATSQDREAF
>TRBJ2-1|TRBV14|-
ASSQPGLAGIDEQF
>TRBJ2-3|TRBV19|-
ASSVGLAGVDTQY
>TRBJ2-2|TRBV4-1|-
ASRRGNTGELF
>TRBJ2-7|TRBV4-3|few
ASSLALSYEQY
>TRBJ2-7|TRBV29-1|-
SVGVSSGRADEQY
>TRBJ2-1|TRBV7-6|-
ASSSLPPGLAGSGGSYNEQF
>TRBJ2-7|TRBV14|hyperexpanded
ASSYSSGSSAYEQY
>TRBJ1-1|TRBV7-2|-
ASSLTGYGGTEAF
>TRBJ1-5|TRBV28|-
ASLQGARNQPQH
>TRBJ2-6|TRBV6-5|once
ASSPIVSGANVLT
>TRBJ1-5|TRBV6-5|many
ASSYMGGQPQH
>TRBJ1-2|TRBV28|-
ASSAFSENYGYT
>TRBJ2-3|TRBV6-5|once
ATSRGGSTDTQY
>TRBJ2-7|TRBV4-2|once
ASSQDWPGASYEQY
>TRBJ1-5|TRBV24-1|-
ATSTSSVGGNQPQH
>TRBJ2-5|TRBV28|once
ASSLGTEKTQY
>TRBJ1-1|TRBV19|-
ASSIGWAGFAEAF
>TRBJ2-1|TRBV9|-
ASSVAGGGYNEQF
>TRBJ2-3|TRBV13|-
ASSFTGLGEGDTQY
>TRBJ2-7|TRBV28|-
ASSLYGPETYEQY
>TRBJ1-5|TRBV27|few
ASRGWGGVSNQPQH
>TRBJ2-3|TRBV9|-
ASSAEGRGTQY
>TRBJ2-7|TRBV28|-
ASSSFASGRPYEQY
>TRBJ2-3|TRBV30|-
AWSVGGGSSTDTQY
>TRBJ1-6|TRBV6-2/TRBV6-3|-
ASSYFSDNSPLH
>TRBJ2-3|TRBV4-3|once
ASSRGILDTQY
>TRBJ2-2|TRBV27|-
ASSPGGSGRELF
>TRBJ2-2|TRBV4-3|-
ASSQGGIDTGELF